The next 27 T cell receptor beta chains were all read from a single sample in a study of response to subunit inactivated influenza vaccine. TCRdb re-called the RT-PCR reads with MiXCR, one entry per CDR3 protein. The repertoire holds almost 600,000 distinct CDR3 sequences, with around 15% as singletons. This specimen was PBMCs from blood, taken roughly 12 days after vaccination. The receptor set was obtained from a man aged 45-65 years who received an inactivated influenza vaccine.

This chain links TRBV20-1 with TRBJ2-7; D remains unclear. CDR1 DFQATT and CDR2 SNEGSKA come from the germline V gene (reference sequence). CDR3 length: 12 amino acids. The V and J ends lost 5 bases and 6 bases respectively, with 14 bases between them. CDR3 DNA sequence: TGCAGTGCTCTAATTAGTGCGTCCGAGCAGTACTTC. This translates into CSALISASEQYF.

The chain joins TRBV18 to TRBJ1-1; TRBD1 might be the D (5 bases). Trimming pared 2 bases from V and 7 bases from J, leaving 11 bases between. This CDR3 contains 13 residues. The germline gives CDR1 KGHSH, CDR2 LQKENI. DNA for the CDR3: TGTGCCAGCTCACCAGTGACAGCCTTTGAAGCTTTCTTT. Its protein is CASSPVTAFEAFF.

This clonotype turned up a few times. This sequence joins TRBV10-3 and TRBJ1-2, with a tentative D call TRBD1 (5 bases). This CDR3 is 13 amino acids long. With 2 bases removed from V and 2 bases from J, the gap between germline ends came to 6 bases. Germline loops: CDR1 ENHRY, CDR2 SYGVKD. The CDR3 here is CAISENRNYGYTF. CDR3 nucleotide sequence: TGTGCCATCAGTGAGAACAGGAACTATGGCTACACCTTC.

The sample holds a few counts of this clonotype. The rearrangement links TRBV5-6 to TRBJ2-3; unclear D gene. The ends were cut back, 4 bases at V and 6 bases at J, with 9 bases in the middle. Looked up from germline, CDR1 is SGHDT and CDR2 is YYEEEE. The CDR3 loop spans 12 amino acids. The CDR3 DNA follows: TGTGCCAGCAGCCCGAACGAGGATACGCAGTATTTT. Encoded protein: CASSPNEDTQYF. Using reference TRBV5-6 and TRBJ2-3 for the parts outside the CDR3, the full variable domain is DAGVTQSPTHLIKTRGQQVTLRCSPKSGHDTVSWYQQALGQGPQFIFQYYEEEERQRGNFPDRFSGHQFPNYSSELNVNALLLGDSALYLCASSPNEDTQYFGPGTRLTVL.

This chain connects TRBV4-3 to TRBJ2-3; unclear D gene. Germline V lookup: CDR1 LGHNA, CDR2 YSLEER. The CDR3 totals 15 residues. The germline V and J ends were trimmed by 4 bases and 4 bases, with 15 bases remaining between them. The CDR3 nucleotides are TGCGCCAGCAGCCCTATCCTCGGAAGTTCAGATACGCAGTATTTT. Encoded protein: CASSPILGSSDTQYF.

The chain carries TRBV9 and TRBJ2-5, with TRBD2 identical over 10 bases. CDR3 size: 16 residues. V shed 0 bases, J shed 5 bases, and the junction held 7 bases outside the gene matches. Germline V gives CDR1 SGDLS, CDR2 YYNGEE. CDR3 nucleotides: TGTGCCAGCAGCGTAGGGCTAGCGGGAGTCGGGGAGACCCAGTACTTC. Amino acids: CASSVGLAGVGETQYF.

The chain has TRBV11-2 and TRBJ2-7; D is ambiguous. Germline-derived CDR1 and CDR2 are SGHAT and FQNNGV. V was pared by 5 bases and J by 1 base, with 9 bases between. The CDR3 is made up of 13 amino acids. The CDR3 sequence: CASSRYGSYEQYF. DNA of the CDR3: TGTGCCAGCAGCCGCTACGGATCCTACGAGCAGTACTTC.

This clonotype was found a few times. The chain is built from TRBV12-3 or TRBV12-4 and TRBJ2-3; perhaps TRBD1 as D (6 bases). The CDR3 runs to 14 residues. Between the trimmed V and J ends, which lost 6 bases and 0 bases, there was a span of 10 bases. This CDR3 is CASSYRVSTDTQYF. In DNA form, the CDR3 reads TGTGCCAGCAGCTACAGGGTGAGCACAGATACGCAGTATTTT.

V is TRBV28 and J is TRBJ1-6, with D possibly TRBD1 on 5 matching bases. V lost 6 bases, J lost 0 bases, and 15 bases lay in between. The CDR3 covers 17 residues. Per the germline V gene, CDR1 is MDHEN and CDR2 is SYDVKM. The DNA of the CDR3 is TGTGCCAGCAGCCGACGACAGACCAGCTCCTATAATTCACCCCTCCACTTT. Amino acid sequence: CASSRRQTSSYNSPLHF.

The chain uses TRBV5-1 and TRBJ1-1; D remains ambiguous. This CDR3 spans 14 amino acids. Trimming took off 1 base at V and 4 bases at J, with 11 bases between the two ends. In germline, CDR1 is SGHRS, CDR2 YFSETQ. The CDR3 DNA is TGCGCCAGCAGCTTGAGGCGGGGTTTCACTGAAGCTTTCTTT. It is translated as CASSLRRGFTEAFF.

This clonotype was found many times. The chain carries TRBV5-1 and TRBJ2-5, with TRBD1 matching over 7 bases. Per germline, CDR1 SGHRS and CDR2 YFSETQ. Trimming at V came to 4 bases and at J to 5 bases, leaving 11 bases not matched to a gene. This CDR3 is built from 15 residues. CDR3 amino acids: CASSPLRGTAETQYF. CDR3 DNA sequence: TGCGCCAGCAGCCCCCTTCGAGGGACAGCTGAGACCCAGTACTTC.

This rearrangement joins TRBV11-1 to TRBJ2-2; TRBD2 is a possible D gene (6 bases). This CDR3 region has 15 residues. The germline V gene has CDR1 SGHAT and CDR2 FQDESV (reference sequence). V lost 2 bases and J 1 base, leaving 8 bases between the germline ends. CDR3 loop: CASSLNGRNTGELFF. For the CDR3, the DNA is TGTGCCAGCAGCTTAAACGGGAGGAACACCGGGGAGCTGTTTTTT.

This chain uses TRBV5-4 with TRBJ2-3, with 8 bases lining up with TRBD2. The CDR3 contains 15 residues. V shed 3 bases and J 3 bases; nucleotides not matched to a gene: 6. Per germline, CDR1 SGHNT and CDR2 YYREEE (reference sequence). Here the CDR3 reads CASSSSGRWTDTQYF. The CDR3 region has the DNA TGTGCCAGCAGCTCGAGCGGGAGATGGACAGATACGCAGTATTTT.

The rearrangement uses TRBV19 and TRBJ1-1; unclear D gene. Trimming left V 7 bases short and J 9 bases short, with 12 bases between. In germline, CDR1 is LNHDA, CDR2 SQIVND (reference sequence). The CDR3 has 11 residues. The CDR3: CASMVTTQAFF. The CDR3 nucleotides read TGTGCCAGTATGGTCACCACCCAAGCTTTCTTT.

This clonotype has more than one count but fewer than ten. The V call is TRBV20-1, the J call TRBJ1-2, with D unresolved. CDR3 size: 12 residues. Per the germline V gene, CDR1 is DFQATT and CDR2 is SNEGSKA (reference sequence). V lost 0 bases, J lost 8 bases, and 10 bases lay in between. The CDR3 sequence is CSARDQIRGYTF. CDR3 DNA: TGCAGTGCTAGAGACCAGATTAGAGGCTACACCTTC.

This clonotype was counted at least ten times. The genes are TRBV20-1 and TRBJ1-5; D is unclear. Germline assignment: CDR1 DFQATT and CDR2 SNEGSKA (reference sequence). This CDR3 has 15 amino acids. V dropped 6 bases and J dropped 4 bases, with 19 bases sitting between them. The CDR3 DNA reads TGCAGTGCCCGTGAGGGTGGGCGCCTAAATCAGCCCCAGCATTTT. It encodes CSAREGGRLNQPQHF.

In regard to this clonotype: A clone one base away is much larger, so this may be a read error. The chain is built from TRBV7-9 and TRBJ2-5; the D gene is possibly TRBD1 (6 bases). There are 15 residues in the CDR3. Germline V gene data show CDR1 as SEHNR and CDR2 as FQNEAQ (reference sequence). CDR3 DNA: TGTGCCAGCAGCGGCACAGGGTTGGGGAAAGAGACCCAGAACTTC. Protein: CASSGTGLGKETQNF.

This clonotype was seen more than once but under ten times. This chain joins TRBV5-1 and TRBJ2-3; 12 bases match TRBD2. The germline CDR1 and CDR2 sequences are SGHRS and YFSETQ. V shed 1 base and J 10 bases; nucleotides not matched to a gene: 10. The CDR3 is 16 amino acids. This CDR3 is CASSLTSGGSPLSQYF. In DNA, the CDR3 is TGCGCCAGCAGCTTGACTAGCGGGGGGTCCCCCCTATCGCAGTATTTT.

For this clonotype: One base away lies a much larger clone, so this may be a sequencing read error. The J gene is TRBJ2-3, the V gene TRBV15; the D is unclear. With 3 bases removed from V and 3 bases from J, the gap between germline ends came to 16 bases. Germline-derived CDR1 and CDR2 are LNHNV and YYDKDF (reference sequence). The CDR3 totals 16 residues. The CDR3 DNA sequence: TGTGCCACCAGCAGGAGCCGAGTGACGATTACAGATACGCAGTATTTT. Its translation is CATSRSRVTITDTQYF. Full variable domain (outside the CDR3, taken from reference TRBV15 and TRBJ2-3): DAMVIQNPRYQVTQFGKPVTLSCSQTLNHNVMYWYQQKSSQAPKLLFHYYDKDFNNEADTPDNFQSRRPNTSFCFLDIRSPGLGDTAMYLCATSRSRVTITDTQYFGPGTRLTVL.

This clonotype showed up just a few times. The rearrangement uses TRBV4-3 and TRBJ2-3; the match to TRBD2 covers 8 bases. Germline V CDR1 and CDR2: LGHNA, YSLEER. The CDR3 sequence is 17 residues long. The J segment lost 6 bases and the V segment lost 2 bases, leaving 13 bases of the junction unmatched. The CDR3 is CASSQSLGRGGRDTQYF. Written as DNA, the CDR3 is TGCGCCAGCAGCCAATCCCTAGGACGGGGGGGCCGGGATACGCAGTATTTT.

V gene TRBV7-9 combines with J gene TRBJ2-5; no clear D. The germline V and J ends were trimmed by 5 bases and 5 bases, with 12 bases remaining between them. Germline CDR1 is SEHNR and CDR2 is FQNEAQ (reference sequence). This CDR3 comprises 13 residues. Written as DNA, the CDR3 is TGTGCCAGCAGCCTAAGGAGTATGGAGACCCAGTACTTC. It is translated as CASSLRSMETQYF.

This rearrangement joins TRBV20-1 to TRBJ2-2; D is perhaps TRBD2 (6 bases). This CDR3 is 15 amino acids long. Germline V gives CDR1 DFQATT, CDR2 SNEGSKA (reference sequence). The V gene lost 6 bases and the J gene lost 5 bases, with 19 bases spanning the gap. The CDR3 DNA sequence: TGCAGTGCCCAGCGGGCTAGCGCCCGGACCGGGGAGCTGTTTTTT. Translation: CSAQRASARTGELFF.

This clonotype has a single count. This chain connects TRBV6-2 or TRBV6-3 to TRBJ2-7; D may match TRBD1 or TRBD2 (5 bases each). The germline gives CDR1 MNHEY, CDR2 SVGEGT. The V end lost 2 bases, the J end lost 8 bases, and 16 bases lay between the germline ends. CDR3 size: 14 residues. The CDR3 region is CASSYVGPQGQQYF. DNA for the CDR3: TGTGCCAGCAGTTACGTGGGACCCCAAGGCCAGCAGTACTTC.

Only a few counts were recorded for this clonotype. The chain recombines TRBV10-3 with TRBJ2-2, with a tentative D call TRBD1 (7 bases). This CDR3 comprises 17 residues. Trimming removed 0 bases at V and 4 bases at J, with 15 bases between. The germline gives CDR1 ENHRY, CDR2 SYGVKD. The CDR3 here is CAISESGGGASTGELFF. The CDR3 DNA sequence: TGTGCCATCAGTGAGTCAGGAGGGGGCGCGAGCACCGGGGAGCTGTTTTTT.

The CDR3 bases are TGTGCCAGCAGCTCAGACTGGGGGCTTCCCGGGGAGCTGTTTTTT. This gives the protein CASSSDWGLPGELFF. The chain employs TRBV5-6 and TRBJ2-2, with a tentative D call TRBD1 (6 bases). V was trimmed by 3 bases and J by 6 bases, leaving 15 bases between them. Germline CDR1 is SGHDT and CDR2 is YYEEEE. This CDR3 is 15 amino acids long.

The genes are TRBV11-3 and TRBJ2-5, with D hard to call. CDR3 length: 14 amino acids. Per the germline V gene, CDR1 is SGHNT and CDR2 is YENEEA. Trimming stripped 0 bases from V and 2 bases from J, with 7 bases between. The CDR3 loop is CASSLDRTQETQYF. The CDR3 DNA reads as TGTGCCAGCAGCTTAGATCGCACACAAGAGACCCAGTACTTC.

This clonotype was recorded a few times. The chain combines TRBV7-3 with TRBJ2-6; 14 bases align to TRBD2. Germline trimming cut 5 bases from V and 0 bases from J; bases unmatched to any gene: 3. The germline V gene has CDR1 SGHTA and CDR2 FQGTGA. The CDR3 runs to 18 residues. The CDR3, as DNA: TGTGCCAGCAGCATGACTAGCGGGAGGGCCTCTGGGGCCAACGTCCTGACTTTC. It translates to CASSMTSGRASGANVLTF.